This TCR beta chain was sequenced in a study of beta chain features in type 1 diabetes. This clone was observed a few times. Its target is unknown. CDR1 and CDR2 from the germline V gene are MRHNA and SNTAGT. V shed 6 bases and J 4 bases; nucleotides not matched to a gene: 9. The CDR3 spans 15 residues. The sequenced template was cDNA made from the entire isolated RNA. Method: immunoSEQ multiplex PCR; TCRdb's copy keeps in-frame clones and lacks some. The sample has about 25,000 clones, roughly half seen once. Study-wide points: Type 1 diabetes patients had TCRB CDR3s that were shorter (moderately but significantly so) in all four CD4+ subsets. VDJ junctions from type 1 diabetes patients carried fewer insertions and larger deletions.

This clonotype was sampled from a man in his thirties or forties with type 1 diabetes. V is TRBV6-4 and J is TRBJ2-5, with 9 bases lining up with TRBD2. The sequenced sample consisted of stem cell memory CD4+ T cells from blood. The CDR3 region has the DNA TGTGCCAGCAGCAAGGAGCGGGGGGCCCTAGAGACCCAGTACTTC. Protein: CASSKERGALETQYF.